A selection of T cell receptor beta chains follows, all from one sample in a study of blood T cell repertoires in COVID-19. The data were produced by immunoSEQ multiplex PCR, yet TCRdb's version contains in-frame clones alone and is incomplete. Among some 200,000 clones listed, about nine tenths were seen once. Sample: peripheral blood. The receptors here all came from an elderly man with acute or convalescent COVID-19. Both conserved end residues are part of each CDR3.

V: TRBV18; CDR3: CASSTTIESETQYF
V: TRBV19; CDR3: CASSGTDRVWNEQFF
V: TRBV19; CDR3: CASSIIGSGRGTGELFF
V: TRBV6-2/TRBV6-3; CDR3: CASSAGGGILTQYF
V: TRBV7-8; CDR3: CASSWRTGDEKLFF
V: TRBV11-3; CDR3: CASSFSQGATEAFF
V: TRBV24-1; CDR3: CATSDSDPGQGNQPQHF
V: TRBV7-8; CDR3: CASSLVGLAADTQYF
V: TRBV11-2; CDR3: CASSAPGQLRAEAFF
V: TRBV30; CDR3: CAWSVLAGGRGEQFF
V: TRBV2; CDR3: CASRPPSYEQYF
V: TRBV27; CDR3: CASMSSNIQYF
V: TRBV7-9; CDR3: CASSSLAGVAKNIQYF
V: TRBV5-4; CDR3: CASSNGQGPGNTIYF
V: TRBV18; CDR3: CASSRVAVEVYSPLHF
V: TRBV11-2; CDR3: CASSLETDRAQPQHF
V: TRBV18; CDR3: CASSPKSGQGGNEQFF
V: TRBV11-1; CDR3: CASSLGAERDGYTF
V: TRBV9; CDR3: CASSVAQLNTEAFF